This TCR beta chain was profiled in a study of blood T cell repertoires in COVID-19. Looking at the study overall: Collection of acute and convalescent COVID-19 samples took place in the United States, Italy and Spain. Sources were T cells, B-cell-depleted T cells, or PBMCs; the material itself was cDNA or gDNA.

Original processing methods: For nucleated cells, counts were estimated from reference gene primer amplification. Data came from immunoSEQ multiplex PCR; TCRdb stores just in-frame clones and leaves some out. Clone size and V and J calls were adopted from that table, with D and trimming inferred from the DNA. The repertoire has about 200,000 clones, about 88% of them found once; the top ten carry less than 5.5%. The TCR comes from a woman older than 75 with acute or convalescent COVID-19. Specimen: peripheral blood.

CDR3 amino acids: CASSPWDQGAGGYTF. The CDR3 region has the DNA TGTGCCAGCAGCCCCTGGGATCAGGGGGCGGGTGGCTACACCTTC. This rearrangement joins TRBV3-1 (or the pseudogene TRBV3-2) to TRBJ1-2, with 8 bases identical to TRBD1. Germline CDR1 LGHDT, CDR2 YNNKEL (reference sequence). The CDR3 runs to 15 residues. The J segment lost 7 bases and the V segment lost 4 bases, leaving 11 bases of the junction unmatched.